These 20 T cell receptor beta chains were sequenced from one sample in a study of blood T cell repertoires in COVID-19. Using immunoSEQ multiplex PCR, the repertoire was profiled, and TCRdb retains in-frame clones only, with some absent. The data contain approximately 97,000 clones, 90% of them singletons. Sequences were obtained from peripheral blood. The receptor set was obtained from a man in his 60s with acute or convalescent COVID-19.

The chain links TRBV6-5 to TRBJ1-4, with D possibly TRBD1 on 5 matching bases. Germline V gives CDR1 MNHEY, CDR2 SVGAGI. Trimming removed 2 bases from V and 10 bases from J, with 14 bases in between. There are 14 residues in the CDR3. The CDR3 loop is CASSYSPFGGKLFF. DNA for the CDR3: TGTGCCAGCAGTTACAGTCCTTTCGGGGGAAAACTGTTTTTT.

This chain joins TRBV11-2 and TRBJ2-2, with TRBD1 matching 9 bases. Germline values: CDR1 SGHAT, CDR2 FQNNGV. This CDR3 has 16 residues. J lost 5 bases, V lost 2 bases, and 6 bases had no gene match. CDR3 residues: CASSLLWTGETGELFF. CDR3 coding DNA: TGTGCCAGCAGCTTACTCTGGACAGGGGAAACCGGGGAGCTGTTTTTT.

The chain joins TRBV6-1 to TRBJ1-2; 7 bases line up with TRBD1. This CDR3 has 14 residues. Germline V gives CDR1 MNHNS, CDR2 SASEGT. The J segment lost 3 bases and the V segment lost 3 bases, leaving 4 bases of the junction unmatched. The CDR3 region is CASSDRDRYYGYTF. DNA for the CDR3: TGTGCCAGCAGTGACCGGGACAGATACTATGGCTACACCTTC.

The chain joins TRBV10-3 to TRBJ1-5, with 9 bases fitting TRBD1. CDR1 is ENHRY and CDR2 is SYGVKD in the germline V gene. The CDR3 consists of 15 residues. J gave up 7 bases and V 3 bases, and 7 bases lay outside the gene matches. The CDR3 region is CAISDPGQGHQPQHF. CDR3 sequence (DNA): TGTGCCATCAGTGACCCGGGACAGGGACACCAGCCCCAGCATTTT.

This CDR3 reads CASSQGTSNTGELFF. The CDR3 DNA reads as TGTGCCAGCTCACAGGGGACTTCGAACACCGGGGAGCTGTTTTTT. The chain combines TRBV18 with TRBJ2-2; perhaps TRBD2 as D (6 bases). Germline CDR1 reads KGHSH; CDR2 reads LQKENI. V lost 4 bases and J 0 bases, leaving 9 bases between the germline ends. The CDR3 extends over 15 amino acids. Supplemented by reference TRBV18 and TRBJ2-2, the full variable domain reads NAGVMQNPRHLVRRRGQEARLRCSPMKGHSHVYWYRQLPEEGLKFMVYLQKENIIDESGMPKERFSAEFPKEGPSILRIQQVVRGDSAAYFCASSQGTSNTGELFFGEGSRLTVL.

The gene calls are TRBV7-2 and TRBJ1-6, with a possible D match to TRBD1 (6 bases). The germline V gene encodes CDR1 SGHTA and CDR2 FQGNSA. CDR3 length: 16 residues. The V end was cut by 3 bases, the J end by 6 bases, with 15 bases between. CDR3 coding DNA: TGTGCCAGCAGCTTGGGGAGGGGAGGGGGTAATTCACCCCTCCACTTT. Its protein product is CASSLGRGGGNSPLHF.

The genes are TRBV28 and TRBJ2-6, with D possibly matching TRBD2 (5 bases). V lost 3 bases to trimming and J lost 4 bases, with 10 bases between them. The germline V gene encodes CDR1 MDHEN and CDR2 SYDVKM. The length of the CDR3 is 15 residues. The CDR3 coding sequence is TGTGCCAGCAGTTTGCCGGGGAACGGGGCCAACGTCCTGACTTTC. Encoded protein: CASSLPGNGANVLTF.

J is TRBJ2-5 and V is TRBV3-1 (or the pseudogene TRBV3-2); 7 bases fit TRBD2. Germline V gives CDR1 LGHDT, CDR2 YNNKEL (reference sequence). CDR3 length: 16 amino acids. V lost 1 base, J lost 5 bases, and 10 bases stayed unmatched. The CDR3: CASSQAPSGYGETQYF. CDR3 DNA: TGTGCCAGCAGCCAAGCCCCTAGCGGTTACGGGGAGACCCAGTACTTC.

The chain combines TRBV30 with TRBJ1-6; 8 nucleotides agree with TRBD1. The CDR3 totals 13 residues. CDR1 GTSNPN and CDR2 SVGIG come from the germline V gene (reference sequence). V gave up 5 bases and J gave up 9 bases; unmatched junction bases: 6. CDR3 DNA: TGTGCCTGGGGGGGACAGGAGGGTTCACCCCTCCACTTT. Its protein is CAWGGQEGSPLHF.

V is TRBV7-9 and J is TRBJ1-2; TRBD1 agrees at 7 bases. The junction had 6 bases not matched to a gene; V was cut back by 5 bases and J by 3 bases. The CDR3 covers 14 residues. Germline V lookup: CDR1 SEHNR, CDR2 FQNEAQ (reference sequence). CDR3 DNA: TGTGCCAGCAGCCGCGGACAGGCCTACTATGGCTACACCTTC. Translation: CASSRGQAYYGYTF.

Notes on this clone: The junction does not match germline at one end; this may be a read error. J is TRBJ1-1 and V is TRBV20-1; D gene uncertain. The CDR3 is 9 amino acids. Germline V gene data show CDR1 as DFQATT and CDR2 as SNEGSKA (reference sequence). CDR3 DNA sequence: TGCAGTGCCCTTCGGGTTCCCATCTTT. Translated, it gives CSALRVPIF.

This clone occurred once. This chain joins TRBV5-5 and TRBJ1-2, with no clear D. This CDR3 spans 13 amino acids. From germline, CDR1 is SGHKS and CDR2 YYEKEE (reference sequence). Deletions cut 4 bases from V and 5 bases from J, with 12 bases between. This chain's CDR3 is CASSLEGSYGYTF. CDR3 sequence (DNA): TGTGCCAGCAGCCTCGAGGGTAGTTATGGCTACACCTTC.

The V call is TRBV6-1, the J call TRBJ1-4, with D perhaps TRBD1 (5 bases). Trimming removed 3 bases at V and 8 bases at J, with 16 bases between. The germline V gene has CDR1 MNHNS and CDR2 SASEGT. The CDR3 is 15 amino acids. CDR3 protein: CASSEGPTAEEKLFF. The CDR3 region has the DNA TGTGCCAGCAGTGAGGGGCCTACCGCGGAGGAAAAACTGTTTTTT.

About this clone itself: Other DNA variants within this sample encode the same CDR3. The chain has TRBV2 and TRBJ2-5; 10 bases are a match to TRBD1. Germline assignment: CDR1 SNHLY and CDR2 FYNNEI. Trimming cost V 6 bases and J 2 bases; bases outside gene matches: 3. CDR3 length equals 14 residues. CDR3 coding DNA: TGTGCCAGCAGCCGGGACAGGGGTCAAGAGACCCAGTACTTC. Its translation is CASSRDRGQETQYF.

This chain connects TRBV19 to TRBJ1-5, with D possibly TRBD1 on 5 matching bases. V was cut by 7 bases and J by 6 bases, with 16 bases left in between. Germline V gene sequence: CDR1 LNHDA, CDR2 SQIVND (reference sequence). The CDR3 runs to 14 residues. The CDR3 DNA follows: TGTGCCAGTATACCCGGGGCCGGGAGTCAGCCCCAGCATTTT. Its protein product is CASIPGAGSQPQHF.

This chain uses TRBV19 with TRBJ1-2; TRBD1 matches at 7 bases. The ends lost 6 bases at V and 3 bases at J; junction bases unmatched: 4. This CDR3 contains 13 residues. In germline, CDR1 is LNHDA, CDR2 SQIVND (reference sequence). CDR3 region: CASSTTGYYGYTF. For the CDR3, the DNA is TGTGCCAGTAGCACGACAGGGTACTATGGCTACACCTTC.

CDR3 coding DNA: TGTGCCAGCAGTTCGCGGCGGCACATGAACACTGAAGCTTTCTTT. Amino acids: CASSSRRHMNTEAFF. The rearrangement uses TRBV27 and TRBJ1-1; no clear D. V lost 4 bases, J lost 0 bases, and 12 bases lay in between. The CDR3 is 15 residues long. In germline, CDR1 is MNHEY, CDR2 SMNVEV (reference sequence).

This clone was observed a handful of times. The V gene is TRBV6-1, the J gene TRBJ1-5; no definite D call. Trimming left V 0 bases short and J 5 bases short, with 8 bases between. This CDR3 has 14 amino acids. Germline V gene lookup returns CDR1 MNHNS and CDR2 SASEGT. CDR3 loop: CASSEAHRDQPQHF. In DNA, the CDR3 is TGTGCCAGCAGTGAAGCCCACAGAGATCAGCCCCAGCATTTT.

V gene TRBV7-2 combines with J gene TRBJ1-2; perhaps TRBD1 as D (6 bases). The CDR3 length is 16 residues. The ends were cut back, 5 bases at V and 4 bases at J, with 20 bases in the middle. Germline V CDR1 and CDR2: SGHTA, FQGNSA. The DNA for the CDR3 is TGTGCCAGCAGCCTCATGGACAGATCTATTCTCTATGGCTACACCTTC. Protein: CASSLMDRSILYGYTF.

The CDR3 sequence: CAGVWRGVTDTQYF. CDR3 nucleotide sequence: TGTGCCGGGGTTTGGCGGGGGGTCACAGATACGCAGTATTTT. The rearrangement joins TRBV30 to TRBJ2-3; 8 nucleotides agree with TRBD2. Germline V CDR1 and CDR2: GTSNPN, SVGIG (reference sequence). After removal of 8 bases from V and 2 bases from J, the junction contained 9 bases not matched to a gene. The CDR3 contains 14 residues.